Listed below are T cell receptor beta chains from one sample, sequenced in a study of OX40 agonist ivuxolimab in advanced cancers. Measured with immunoSEQ multiplex PCR; TCRdb has only the in-frame clones, and not every one. This table holds just over 70,000 clones, 84% found once. The sample was CD4+ or CD8+ T cells sorted from blood, taken in a trial of the OX40 agonist ivuxolimab. The receptors shown here come from an adult with an advanced solid tumor such as melanoma, head and neck, liver or kidney cancer. CDR3s include the opening cysteine and the closing phenylalanine or tryptophan. Each record gives: D gene, J gene, V gene, clone size, CDR3 DNA, CDR3 protein. The D gene is left open where the match is weak. Expanded clones are given a class, and other clones once, few, many or no size at all.

>.|TRBJ1-6|TRBV6-5|.
TGTGCCAGCAGTTACATAAGGGGTGGTTCACCCCTCCACTTT
CASSYIRGGSPLHF
>.|TRBJ2-4|TRBV18|once
TGTGCCAGCTCACCAGGGGCGAGGGCCAAAAACATTCAGTACTTC
CASSPGARAKNIQYF
>TRBD1|TRBJ2-1|TRBV5-1|.
TGCGCCAGCAGCTTGGGTGACAGGGGCGTCTACAATGAGCAGTTCTTC
CASSLGDRGVYNEQFF
>TRBD1|TRBJ1-3|TRBV7-3|.
TGTGCCAGCAGCTTAAGAGGGGGCCCCGGCTCTGGAAACACCATATATTTT
CASSLRGGPGSGNTIYF
>.|TRBJ2-7|TRBV5-4|.
TGTGCCAGCAGCTTTCCGGGAGACTACGAGCAGTACTTC
CASSFPGDYEQYF
>.|TRBJ1-4|TRBV5-8|.
TGTGCCAGCAGCTTAGTCAGGGGCTTGCCCGGTGAAAAACTGTTTTTT
CASSLVRGLPGEKLFF
>.|TRBJ2-5|TRBV2|.
TGTGCCAGCAGTGATGGCAGGGTGGGGACCCAGTACTTC
CASSDGRVGTQYF
>.|TRBJ1-4|TRBV7-1|.
TGTGCCAGCAGCTTAAATCCACCTGCAACTAATGAAAAACTGTTTTTT
CASSLNPPATNEKLFF
>.|TRBJ2-6|TRBV7-2|.
TGTGCCAGCAGCTTTTTGAAGGCGGGGGCCAACGTCCTGACTTTC
CASSFLKAGANVLTF
>.|TRBJ2-1|TRBV19|.
TGTGCCAGTAGTATCTCCCATTGGAGCGAGCAGTTCTTC
CASSISHWSEQFF
>.|TRBJ1-2|TRBV27|.
TGTGCCAGCAGTCCCGCCCGTAGGAGGACTCTCTATGGCTACACCTTC
CASSPARRRTLYGYTF
>.|TRBJ2-1|TRBV20-1|.
TGCAGTGCCCCTCGAGGCTTGGAGCAGTTCTTC
CSAPRGLEQFF
>TRBD2|TRBJ2-3|TRBV5-5|.
TGTGCCAGCAGCTCTTTAGCGGGAGGGCCAGCAGATACGCAGTATTTT
CASSSLAGGPADTQYF
>.|TRBJ2-5|TRBV2|.
TGTGCCAGCAGTGTATCAGGGGAGACCCAGTACTTC
CASSVSGETQYF
>.|TRBJ1-2|TRBV28|once
TGTGCCAGCAGACTAACAGGGATTGGCTACACCTTC
CASRLTGIGYTF
>TRBD2|TRBJ2-3|TRBV4-3|.
TGCGCCAGCAGCCAACGGACTAGCGGCACAGATACGCAGTATTTT
CASSQRTSGTDTQYF
>.|TRBJ2-7|TRBV9|.
TGTGCCAGCAGCGTAAATCCCGAGAGCTTGGGGCAGTACTTC
CASSVNPESLGQYF
>.|TRBJ1-5|TRBV10-3|once
TGTGCCATCAGTGAAGGCAGGAATAATCAGCCCCAGCATTTT
CAISEGRNNQPQHF
>.|TRBJ2-2|TRBV7-8|.
TGTGCCAGCAGCCCAAACACCTACACCGGGGAGCTGTTTTTT
CASSPNTYTGELFF
>TRBD1|TRBJ1-5|TRBV19|.
TGTGCCAGTAGTATAAATGGCGGGACAGGGCATCAGCCCCAGCATTTT
CASSINGGTGHQPQHF
>.|TRBJ1-1|TRBV29-1|.
TGCAGCGTTGCAGTGACAGAAAACACTGAAGCTTTCTTT
CSVAVTENTEAFF
>.|TRBJ1-6|TRBV6-1|.
TGTGCCAGCAGTGCCGAGGGGGGGCCGATATCTTCACCCCTCCACTTT
CASSAEGGPISSPLHF
>.|TRBJ1-6|TRBV7-3|few
TGTGCCAGCAGCCTTGACAGCTCCTATAATTCACCCCTCCACTTT
CASSLDSSYNSPLHF
>TRBD1|TRBJ1-6|TRBV19|.
TGTGCCAGTAGTAGGGAGACAGGGGGCACAAATTCACCCCTCCACTTT
CASSRETGGTNSPLHF
>.|TRBJ1-1|TRBV10-1|.
TGCGCCAGCAGTGAGGGACAGTTTGAAGCTTTCTTT
CASSEGQFEAFF
>TRBD2|TRBJ2-7|TRBV7-9|.
TGTGCCAGCGGGACTAGCGTCTACGAGCAGTACTTC
CASGTSVYEQYF
>.|TRBJ2-3|TRBV10-3|.
TGTGCCATCAGTGGGGCAGATACGCAGTATTTT
CAISGADTQYF
>.|TRBJ1-5|TRBV4-2|.
TGTGCCAGCAGCCAAGAAGATACAAGGGAAGAGGGTCAGCCCCAGCATTTT
CASSQEDTREEGQPQHF
>.|TRBJ1-5|TRBV9|.
TGTGCCAGCAGCGTAGGGGGGGCGAGCAATCAGCCCCAGCATTTT
CASSVGGASNQPQHF
>TRBD1|TRBJ2-7|TRBV11-3|.
TGTGCCAGCAGCTCTGGACAGGGTAGCGCGGAGCAGTACTTC
CASSSGQGSAEQYF
>TRBD2|TRBJ2-2|TRBV5-4|.
TGTGCCAGCAGCACCATGACTAGCGGACCAACCGGGGAGCTGTTTTTT
CASSTMTSGPTGELFF
>.|TRBJ2-1|TRBV27|.
TGTGCCGGCAGTTTGGTGGGGCCCTACTACAATGAGCAGTTCTTC
CAGSLVGPYYNEQFF
>.|TRBJ1-2|TRBV5-4|.
TGTGCCAGCAGCGCATTATACCGGGACACGATCTGGGGGGGCTACACCTTC
CASSALYRDTIWGGYTF
>TRBD2|TRBJ2-1|TRBV28|.
TGTGCCAGCAGTTTACCGGGACTAGCGGGAGCCTATGAGCAGTTCTTC
CASSLPGLAGAYEQFF
>.|TRBJ2-3|TRBV5-4|.
TGTGCCAGCAGCTTGGCGGGGGCAGACCATACGCAGTATTTT
CASSLAGADHTQYF
>.|TRBJ1-5|TRBV4-2|.
TGTGCCAGCAGCCAAACTGGAGAGGGGTCAGTGGCCCAGCATTTT
CASSQTGEGSVAQHF